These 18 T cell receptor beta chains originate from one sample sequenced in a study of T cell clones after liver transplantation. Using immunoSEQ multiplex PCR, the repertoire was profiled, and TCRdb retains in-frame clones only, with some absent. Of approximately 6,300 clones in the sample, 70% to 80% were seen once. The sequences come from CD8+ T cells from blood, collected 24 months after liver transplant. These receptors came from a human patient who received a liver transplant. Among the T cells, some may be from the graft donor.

DNA for the CDR3: TGTGCCAGCAGCGTAGATGTAGGGGGCAATCAGCCCCAGCATTTT. Translated, it gives CASSVDVGGNQPQHF. This chain joins TRBV9 and TRBJ1-5; TRBD1 is a possible D gene (5 bases). This CDR3 region has 15 residues. V was clipped by 0 bases and J by 2 bases, with 9 bases between them. Germline values: CDR1 SGDLS, CDR2 YYNGEE. Using reference TRBV9 and TRBJ1-5 for the parts outside the CDR3, the full variable domain is DSGVTQTPKHLITATGQRVTLRCSPRSGDLSVYWYQQSLDQGLQFLIQYYNGEERAKGNILERFSAQQFPDLHSELNLSSLELGDSALYFCASSVDVGGNQPQHFGDGTRLSIL.

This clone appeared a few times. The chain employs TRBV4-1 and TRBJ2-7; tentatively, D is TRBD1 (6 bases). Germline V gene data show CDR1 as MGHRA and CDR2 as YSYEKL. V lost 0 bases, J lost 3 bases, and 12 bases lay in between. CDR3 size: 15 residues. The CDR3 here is CASSQDPGTHYEQYF. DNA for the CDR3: TGCGCCAGCAGCCAAGATCCCGGGACACACTACGAGCAGTACTTC.

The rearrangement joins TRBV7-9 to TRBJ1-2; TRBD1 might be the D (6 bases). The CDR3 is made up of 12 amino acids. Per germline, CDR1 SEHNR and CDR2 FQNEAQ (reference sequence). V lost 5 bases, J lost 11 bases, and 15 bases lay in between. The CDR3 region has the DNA TGTGCCAGCAGCCCCGATGCAGGGGAGTACACCTTC. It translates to CASSPDAGEYTF. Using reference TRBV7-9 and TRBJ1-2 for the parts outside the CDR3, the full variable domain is DTGVSQNPRHKITKRGQNVTFRCDPISEHNRLYWYRQTLGQGPEFLTYFQNEAQLEKSRLLSDRFSAERPKGSFSTLEIQRTEQGDSAMYLCASSPDAGEYTFGSGTRLTVV.

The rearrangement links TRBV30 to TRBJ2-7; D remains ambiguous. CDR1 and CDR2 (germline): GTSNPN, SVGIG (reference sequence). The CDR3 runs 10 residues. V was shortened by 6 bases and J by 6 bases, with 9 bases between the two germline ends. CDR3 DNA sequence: TGTGCCTGCTGGGGTGGCGAGCAGTACTTC. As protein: CACWGGEQYF.

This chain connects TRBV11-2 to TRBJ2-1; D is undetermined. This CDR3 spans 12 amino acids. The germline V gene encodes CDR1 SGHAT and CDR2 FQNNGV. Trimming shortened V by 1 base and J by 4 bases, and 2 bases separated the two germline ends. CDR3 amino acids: CASSLAYNEQFF. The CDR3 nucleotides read TGTGCCAGCAGCTTAGCTTACAATGAGCAGTTCTTC. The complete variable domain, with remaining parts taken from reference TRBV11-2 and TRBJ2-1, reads EAGVAQSPRYKIIEKRQSVAFWCNPISGHATLYWYQQILGQGPKLLIQFQNNGVVDDSQLPKDRFSAERLKGVDSTLKIQPAKLEDSAVYLCASSLAYNEQFFGPGTRLTVL.

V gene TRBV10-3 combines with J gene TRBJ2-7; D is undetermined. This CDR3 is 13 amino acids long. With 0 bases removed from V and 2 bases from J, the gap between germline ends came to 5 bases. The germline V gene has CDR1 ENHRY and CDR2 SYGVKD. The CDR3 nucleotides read TGTGCCATCAGTGAGTCTACACCCTACGAGCAGTACTTC. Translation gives CAISESTPYEQYF.

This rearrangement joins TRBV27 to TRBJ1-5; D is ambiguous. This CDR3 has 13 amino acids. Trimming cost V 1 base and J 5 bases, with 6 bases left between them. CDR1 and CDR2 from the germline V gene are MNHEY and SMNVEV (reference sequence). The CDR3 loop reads CASSLYGYQPQHF. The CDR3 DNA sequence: TGTGCCAGCAGTTTATACGGGTATCAGCCCCAGCATTTT.

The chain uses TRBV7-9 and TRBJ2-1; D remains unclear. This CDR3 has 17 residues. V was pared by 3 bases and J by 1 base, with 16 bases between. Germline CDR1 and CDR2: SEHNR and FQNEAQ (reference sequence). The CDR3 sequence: CASSFPRRAGSYNEQFF. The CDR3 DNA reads TGTGCCAGCAGCTTTCCTAGGAGAGCCGGGTCCTACAATGAGCAGTTCTTC. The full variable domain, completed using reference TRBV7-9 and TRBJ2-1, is DTGVSQNPRHKITKRGQNVTFRCDPISEHNRLYWYRQTLGQGPEFLTYFQNEAQLEKSRLLSDRFSAERPKGSFSTLEIQRTEQGDSAMYLCASSFPRRAGSYNEQFFGPGTRLTVL.

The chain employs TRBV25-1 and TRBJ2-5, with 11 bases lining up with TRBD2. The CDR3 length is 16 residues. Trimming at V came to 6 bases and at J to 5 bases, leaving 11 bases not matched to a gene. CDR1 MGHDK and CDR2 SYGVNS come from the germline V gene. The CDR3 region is CASSEPGLAVSETQYF. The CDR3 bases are TGTGCCAGCAGCGAACCGGGACTAGCGGTGTCGGAGACCCAGTACTTC. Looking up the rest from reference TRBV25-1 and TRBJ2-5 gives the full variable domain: EADIYQTPRYLVIGTGKKITLECSQTMGHDKMYWYQQDPGMELHLIHYSYGVNSTEKGDLSSESTVSRIRTEHFPLTLESARPSHTSQYLCASSEPGLAVSETQYFGPGTRLLVL.

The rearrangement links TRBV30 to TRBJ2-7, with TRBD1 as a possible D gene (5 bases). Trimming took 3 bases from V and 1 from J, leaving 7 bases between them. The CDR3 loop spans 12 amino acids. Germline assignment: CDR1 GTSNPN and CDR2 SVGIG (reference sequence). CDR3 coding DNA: TGTGCCTGGAGCCCAGGGTCCTACGAGCAGTACTTC. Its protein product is CAWSPGSYEQYF. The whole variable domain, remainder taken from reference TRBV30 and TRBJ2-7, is SQTIHQWPATLVQPVGSPLSLECTVEGTSNPNLYWYRQAAGRGLQLLFYSVGIGQISSEVPQNLSASRPQDRQFILSSKKLLLSDSGFYLCAWSPGSYEQYFGPGTRLTVT.

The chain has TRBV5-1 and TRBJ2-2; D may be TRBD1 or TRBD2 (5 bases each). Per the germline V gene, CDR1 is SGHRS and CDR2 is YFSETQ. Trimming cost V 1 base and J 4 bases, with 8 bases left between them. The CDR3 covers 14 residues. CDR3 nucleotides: TGCGCCAGCAGCTTGCCGGGGACCACCGGGGAGCTGTTTTTT. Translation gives CASSLPGTTGELFF.

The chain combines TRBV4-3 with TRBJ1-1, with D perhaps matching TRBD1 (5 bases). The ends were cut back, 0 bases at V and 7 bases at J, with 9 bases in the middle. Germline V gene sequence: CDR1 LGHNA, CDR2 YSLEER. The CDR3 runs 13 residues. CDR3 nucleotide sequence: TGCGCCAGCAGCCAAGAGGGGGGAGTTGAAGCTTTCTTT. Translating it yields CASSQEGGVEAFF.

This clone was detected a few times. CDR3 region: CASSQEQTQESGNYGYTF. CDR3 DNA sequence: TGTGCCAGCAGCCAAGAACAGACTCAGGAGTCCGGCAACTATGGCTACACCTTC. The genes are TRBV4-2 and TRBJ1-2; D uncertain. The ends were cut back, 0 bases at V and 2 bases at J, with 19 bases in the middle. The CDR3 has 18 residues. CDR1 LGHNA and CDR2 YNFKEQ come from the germline V gene.

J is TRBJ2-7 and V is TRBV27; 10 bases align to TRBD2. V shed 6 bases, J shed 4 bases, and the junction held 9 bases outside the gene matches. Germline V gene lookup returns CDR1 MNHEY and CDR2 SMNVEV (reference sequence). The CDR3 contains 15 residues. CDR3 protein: CASRASGSDAYEQYF. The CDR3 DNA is TGTGCCAGCAGGGCTAGCGGGAGTGATGCGTACGAGCAGTACTTC.

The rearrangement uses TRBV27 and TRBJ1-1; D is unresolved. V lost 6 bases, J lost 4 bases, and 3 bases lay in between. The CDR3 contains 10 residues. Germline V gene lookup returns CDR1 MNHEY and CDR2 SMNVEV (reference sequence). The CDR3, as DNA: TGTGCCAGCAGAGGCACTGAAGCTTTCTTT. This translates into CASRGTEAFF.

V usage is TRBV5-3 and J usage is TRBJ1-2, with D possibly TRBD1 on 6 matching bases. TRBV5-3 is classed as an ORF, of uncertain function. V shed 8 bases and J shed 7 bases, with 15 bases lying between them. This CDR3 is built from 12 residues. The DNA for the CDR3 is TGTGCCAGCAGCCGGGGGGCGCGTGGCTACACCTTC. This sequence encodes CASSRGARGYTF.

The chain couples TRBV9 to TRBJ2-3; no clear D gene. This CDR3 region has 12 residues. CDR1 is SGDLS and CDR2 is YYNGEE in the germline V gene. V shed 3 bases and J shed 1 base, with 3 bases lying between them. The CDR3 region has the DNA TGTGCCAGCAGCGGCGGCACAGATACGCAGTATTTT. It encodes CASSGGTDTQYF.

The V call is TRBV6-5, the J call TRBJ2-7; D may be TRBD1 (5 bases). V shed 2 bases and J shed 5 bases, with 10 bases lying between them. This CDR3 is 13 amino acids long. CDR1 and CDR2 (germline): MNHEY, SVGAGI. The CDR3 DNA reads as TGTGCCAGCAGTTACGCAGGGATCGACGAGCAGTACTTC. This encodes CASSYAGIDEQYF.